These 7 T cell receptor beta chains share one sample of origin, sequenced in a study of cytomegalovirus exposure and HLA in healthy donors. Primers for the PCR totalled 60 Vbeta and 13 Jbeta. Sequencing was performed with immunoSEQ multiplex PCR; in TCRdb, only in-frame clones are kept and a portion is missing. This table holds around 150,000 clones, around 79% found once. Sequencing was performed on PBMCs. These receptors all stem from a man aged 18 to 30 in good health and CMV-seronegative.

The J gene is TRBJ1-3, the V gene TRBV5-1; a weak D match, TRBD1 (6 bases). The CDR3 sequence is 15 residues long. V was cut by 2 bases and J by 4 bases, with 13 bases left in between. The V gene's germline CDR1 is SGHRS and CDR2 YFSETQ. The CDR3 is CASSFGGGAGNTIYF. The CDR3 DNA sequence: TGCGCCAGCAGCTTCGGGGGGGGCGCCGGAAACACCATATATTTT.

The chain employs TRBV7-2 and TRBJ2-1; unclear D gene. Per germline, CDR1 SGHTA and CDR2 FQGNSA. The CDR3 totals 14 residues. Trimming stripped 5 bases from V and 2 bases from J, with 10 bases between. Written as DNA, the CDR3 is TGTGCCAGCAGCCCCCCCTTCGCCTACAATGAGCAGTTCTTC. Translation gives CASSPPFAYNEQFF.

The chain recombines TRBV7-9 with TRBJ1-1; 7 bases are a match to TRBD1. This CDR3 has 15 residues. Unmatched junction bases numbered 5, after V lost 4 bases and J lost 0 bases. From germline, CDR1 is SEHNR and CDR2 FQNEAQ (reference sequence). CDR3 residues: CASSSGQAMNTEAFF. The CDR3 DNA follows: TGTGCCAGCAGCTCCGGACAGGCCATGAACACTGAAGCTTTCTTT.

There are a few counts of this clone. The rearrangement uses TRBV4-3 and TRBJ2-3, with TRBD2 as a possible D gene (7 bases). CDR1 and CDR2 from the germline V gene are LGHNA and YSLEER. The CDR3 is 15 residues long. V lost 1 base and J 3 bases, leaving 11 bases between the germline ends. This CDR3 is CASSQGGGETDTQYF. In nucleotides, the CDR3 is TGCGCCAGCAGCCAAGGGGGGGGCGAAACAGATACGCAGTATTTT.

V and J are TRBV5-6 and TRBJ1-1, with D hard to call. Trimming removed 0 bases at V and 4 bases at J, with 7 bases between. This CDR3 contains 13 residues. Germline CDR1 SGHDT, CDR2 YYEEEE. CDR3 bases: TGTGCCAGCAGCTTGGGGGCAGTCACTGAAGCTTTCTTT. Translated: CASSLGAVTEAFF.

This chain uses TRBV5-1 with TRBJ2-5; 7 nucleotides align to TRBD2. CDR1 SGHRS and CDR2 YFSETQ come from the germline V gene. The V and J ends lost 1 base and 9 bases, in that order; junction bases with no gene match: 9. The CDR3 has 14 residues. This CDR3 reads CASSLSLANVAQYF. The CDR3 region has the DNA TGCGCCAGCAGCTTGTCACTAGCGAACGTGGCCCAGTACTTC.

The CDR3 bases are TGTGCCAGCAGTGAAGAGAGTCTCTGGGGGGCGGGAGGGCCCTACGAGCAGTACTTC. Encoded protein: CASSEESLWGAGGPYEQYF. V is TRBV6-1 and J is TRBJ2-7; 9 bases are a match to TRBD2. The CDR3 is 19 residues long. Germline V gene lookup returns CDR1 MNHNS and CDR2 SASEGT. With V trimmed by 1 base and J by 2 bases, 15 bases remained unmatched.